This T cell receptor (beta chain) was found in a study of shared clonotypes between healthy human individuals. The protocol was immunoSEQ multiplex PCR, while the TCRdb copy is restricted to in-frame clones and leaves out a portion. Among approximately 2,300,000 clones, roughly 90% were seen once, and the ten largest hold about 0.41%. V was pared by 0 bases and J by 4 bases, with 9 bases of the junction left unmatched. CDR3 length: 16 residues. In germline, CDR1 is SGHRS, CDR2 YFSETQ. The sample consisted of naive CD4+ T cells from PBMCs. Specified subset: CD45RA+ positively selected. The chain has TRBV5-1 and TRBJ2-5, with 7 nucleotides matching TRBD2. This clonotype originated in a man aged 18 to 30 in good health. Some clones in this sample may be carry-over from other donors' samples. This CDR3 is CASSLGASGMGETQYF. The CDR3 nucleotides are TGCGCCAGCAGCTTGGGTGCTAGCGGCATGGGAGAGACCCAGTACTTC.